This T cell receptor (beta chain) emerged from a study of T cells in women clearing cervical HPV infection. Study-wide context: Case blood drawn at lesion detection; control blood after infection cleared. General study findings and limits: CIN3+ cases had significantly higher TCR repertoire richness than controls, but evenness did not differ. Associations may precede or follow infection; HPV-specific or memory T cells were not isolated.

TCR beta CDR3 amplified by multiplex PCR from 950 to 1,500 ng genomic DNA. Assay used: immunoSEQ multiplex PCR; TCRdb lists only in-frame clones, some missing. In total, the table holds 25,000 to 35,000 clones. Trimming cost V 4 bases and J 7 bases; bases outside gene matches: 11. The CDR3 totals 16 residues. Germline loops: CDR1 MNHEY, CDR2 SVGEGT. A remark on this clone: The antigen is undetermined. From the germline J gene comes the end of the CDR3, since the read stops 3 residues before it.

This rearrangement joins TRBV6-2 or TRBV6-3 to TRBJ2-1; 9 positions agree with TRBD2. This clonotype was obtained from a woman between 18 and 70 years old with a cervical HPV16 infection that either progressed to CIN3+ or cleared (not recorded which). The specimen sequenced was blood buffy coat. CDR3 DNA, as far as it was read: TGTGCCAGCAGTTTCCCGGCTAGCGGGAATGAGAATGAG. This gives the protein CASSFPASGNENE. The whole CDR3 protein reads CASSFPASGNENEQFF.